Presented here are 20 T cell receptor beta chains from one specimen sequenced in a study of blood T cell repertoires in COVID-19. Data came from immunoSEQ multiplex PCR; TCRdb stores just in-frame clones and leaves some out. The sample holds roughly 250,000 clones, more than 85% seen once. The sample comprised PBMCs or T cells enriched from blood (not recorded which). These receptors were obtained from a woman in her forties or fifties who had recovered from COVID-19.

V gene TRBV28 combines with J gene TRBJ1-3; D unclear. V dropped 5 bases and J dropped 9 bases, with 11 bases sitting between them. Germline V gene data show CDR1 as MDHEN and CDR2 as SYDVKM. CDR3 size: 12 residues. CDR3 bases: TGTGCCAGCAGTCTATCGGGGAGCACCATATATTTT. Translating gives CASSLSGSTIYF.

This chain joins TRBV28 and TRBJ2-7, with no clear D. Germline loops: CDR1 MDHEN, CDR2 SYDVKM. V was pared by 8 bases and J by 2 bases, with 4 bases between. This CDR3 comprises 10 residues. The CDR3 loop reads CASSAYEQYF. CDR3 DNA sequence: TGTGCCAGCTCCGCCTACGAGCAGTACTTC.

J is TRBJ1-5 and V is TRBV2; a possible D gene is TRBD1 (6 bases). The germline gives CDR1 SNHLY, CDR2 FYNNEI. The length of the CDR3 is 14 residues. V lost 5 bases and J lost 1, with 9 bases in between. The CDR3 DNA reads as TGTGCCAGCAGTCTCGGACAGAGCAATCAGCCCCAGCATTTT. Translated: CASSLGQSNQPQHF.

The V and J genes are TRBV2 and TRBJ2-3; D is undetermined. V lost 4 bases to trimming and J lost 2 bases, with 7 bases between them. The CDR3 has 13 amino acids. Germline values: CDR1 SNHLY, CDR2 FYNNEI. The CDR3 nucleotides read TGTGCCAGCAGTGCCAGACTCACAGATACGCAGTATTTT. This encodes CASSARLTDTQYF.

V and J are TRBV7-9 and TRBJ1-5; 9 bases agree with TRBD1. This CDR3 is 16 amino acids long. J lost 5 bases, V lost 1 base, and 6 bases had no gene match. The germline V gene encodes CDR1 SEHNR and CDR2 FQNEAQ (reference sequence). The CDR3 DNA reads TGTGCCAGCAGCTTAGGACAGGGGGGACCTTATCAGCCCCAGCATTTT. Translated, it gives CASSLGQGGPYQPQHF.

V usage is TRBV19 and J usage is TRBJ1-5; D unclear. The V end was cut by 7 bases, the J end by 2 bases, with 21 bases between. This CDR3 is 17 amino acids long. Germline V gene lookup returns CDR1 LNHDA and CDR2 SQIVND (reference sequence). CDR3 sequence reads: CASTYKVARLGNQPQHF. The CDR3 region has the DNA TGTGCCAGTACCTATAAAGTAGCAAGGCTGGGCAATCAGCCCCAGCATTTT.

This chain uses TRBV2 with TRBJ2-1; the D is unclear. Trimming took off 3 bases at V and 4 bases at J, with 4 bases between the two ends. CDR1 SNHLY and CDR2 FYNNEI come from the germline V gene. The CDR3 is 12 residues long. CDR3: CASSEAYNEQFF. In DNA, the CDR3 is TGTGCCAGCAGTGAGGCTTACAATGAGCAGTTCTTC.

With regard to this clone: The same CDR3 can be traced to other DNA sequences in this sample. The V call is TRBV30, the J call TRBJ1-1, with D unclear. The germline gives CDR1 GTSNPN, CDR2 SVGIG (reference sequence). The germline V and J ends were trimmed by 2 bases and 0 bases, with 7 bases remaining between them. There are 13 residues in the CDR3. The CDR3 protein is CAWSPSVNTEAFF. CDR3 nucleotide sequence: TGTGCCTGGAGTCCGTCGGTGAACACTGAAGCTTTCTTT. Full variable domain (rest looked up from reference TRBV30 and TRBJ1-1): SQTIHQWPATLVQPVGSPLSLECTVEGTSNPNLYWYRQAAGRGLQLLFYSVGIGQISSEVPQNLSASRPQDRQFILSSKKLLLSDSGFYLCAWSPSVNTEAFFGQGTRLTVV.

This clone was seen only once. This chain connects TRBV2 to TRBJ2-2, with 7 bases aligning to TRBD2. Germline CDR1 is SNHLY and CDR2 is FYNNEI. CDR3 length equals 17 residues. With V trimmed by 1 base and J by 5 bases, 10 bases remained unmatched. CDR3 DNA sequence: TGTGCCAGCAGTGAAGACGGCGGGAGCTTTGGTACCGGGGAGCTGTTTTTT. Protein: CASSEDGGSFGTGELFF.

J is TRBJ2-7 and V is TRBV6-1; 7 bases map to TRBD2. In germline, CDR1 is MNHNS, CDR2 SASEGT. After removal of 2 bases from V and 3 bases from J, the junction contained 4 bases not matched to a gene. The CDR3 is 14 amino acids. In nucleotides, the CDR3 is TGTGCCAGCAGTGAAAACGGGGGGTTCTACGAGCAGTACTTC. Its translation: CASSENGGFYEQYF.

This chain connects TRBV18 to TRBJ2-3, with a possible D match to TRBD2 (6 bases). V lost 0 bases and J 2 bases, leaving 18 bases between the germline ends. Germline V gene lookup returns CDR1 KGHSH and CDR2 LQKENI. CDR3 length: 18 amino acids. In DNA, the CDR3 is TGTGCCAGCTCACCACCGGGGGGAACCCCCCCTCACACAGATACGCAGTATTTT. It is translated as CASSPPGGTPPHTDTQYF.

The chain links TRBV7-9 to TRBJ2-5; D is unclear. Trimming cost V 4 bases and J 0 bases, with 6 bases left between them. This CDR3 contains 13 residues. Germline V gene data show CDR1 as SEHNR and CDR2 as FQNEAQ (reference sequence). The CDR3 reads CASSSIDQETQYF. CDR3 bases: TGTGCCAGCAGCTCAATAGACCAAGAGACCCAGTACTTC.

V is TRBV18 and J is TRBJ2-3, with 10 positions matching TRBD2. Losses at the gene ends were 1 base for V and 4 bases for J; bases not matched to a gene: 5. CDR3 length equals 16 residues. CDR1 is KGHSH, CDR2 LQKENI, per germline. The CDR3 spells CASSPLLAGVPDTQYF. In nucleotides, the CDR3 is TGTGCCAGCTCACCACTCCTAGCGGGAGTACCAGATACGCAGTATTTT.

The CDR3: CASSYSFAGNEQFF. The CDR3 bases are TGTGCCAGCAGTTACTCGTTTGCGGGCAATGAGCAGTTCTTC. The chain recombines TRBV6-5 with TRBJ2-1, with a tentative D call TRBD2 (5 bases). CDR1 and CDR2 from the germline V gene are MNHEY and SVGAGI. Trimming stripped 0 bases from V and 6 bases from J, with 9 bases between. This CDR3 spans 14 amino acids.

Regarding this clone: The junction differs from germline at one of its ends, possibly a read error. The rearrangement uses TRBV27 and TRBJ1-4; weak D call: TRBD1 (5 bases). CDR3 length equals 14 residues. The germline V gene has CDR1 MNHEY and CDR2 SMNVEV (reference sequence). The CDR3 coding sequence is TGTGCCAGCAGTCTATCGGACAATTTAGGAAAACTGTTTTTT. Amino acid sequence: CASSLSDNLGKLFF. The whole variable domain, filled in from reference TRBV27 and TRBJ1-4, reads EAQVTQNPRYLITVTGKKLTVTCSQNMNHEYMSWYRQDPGLGLRQIYYSMNVEVTDKGDVPEGYKVSRKEKRNFPLILESPSPNQTSLYFCASSLSDNLGKLFFGSGTQLSVL.

This clone was observed a handful of times. The germline gene is not matched at one end of the junction; a read error may be the cause. This rearrangement joins TRBV20-1 to TRBJ2-7, with D maybe TRBD2 (6 bases). Germline V CDR1 and CDR2: DFQATT, SNEGSKA (reference sequence). The CDR3 runs 11 residues. CDR3: CSATAEGGIHF. The CDR3 DNA follows: TGCAGTGCTACGGCCGAGGGAGGCATCCACTTC.

This clone showed up just once. The CDR3 bases are TGTGCCAGCAGTAGGACTAGCGGGAGCTCCTACGAGCAGTACTTC. The encoded protein is CASSRTSGSSYEQYF. The V call is TRBV7-2, the J call TRBJ2-7; 13 bases are shared with TRBD2. The length of the CDR3 is 15 residues. Germline CDR1 reads SGHTA; CDR2 reads FQGNSA. The V and J ends lost 6 bases and 0 bases, in that order; junction bases with no gene match: 2.

This clone was observed once. The chain combines TRBV27 with TRBJ1-1; TRBD1 might be the D (5 bases). Per germline, CDR1 MNHEY and CDR2 SMNVEV (reference sequence). Trimming removed 3 bases at V and 5 bases at J, with 19 bases between. The CDR3 covers 16 residues. DNA for the CDR3: TGTGCCAGCAGTTTGCTTTCTTTCGGGGGGAGGACTGAAGCTTTCTTT. It translates to CASSLLSFGGRTEAFF.

The V and J genes are TRBV15 and TRBJ2-2; maybe TRBD2 (6 bases). CDR3 length: 20 amino acids. The germline gives CDR1 LNHNV, CDR2 YYDKDF (reference sequence). V was pared by 3 bases and J by 4 bases, with 27 bases between. In DNA, the CDR3 is TGTGCCACCAGCAGCAAAGATAGCGGAGCGGTTTGGTTGGGCACCGGGGAGCTGTTTTTT. Protein product: CATSSKDSGAVWLGTGELFF.

The chain carries TRBV7-9 and TRBJ2-5, with 7 bases lining up with TRBD1. Unmatched junction bases numbered 6, after V lost 5 bases and J lost 3 bases. Germline V gene data show CDR1 as SEHNR and CDR2 as FQNEAQ (reference sequence). The CDR3 consists of 14 residues. The CDR3 DNA sequence: TGTGCCAGCAGCCCGCCACAGGGGAAAGAGACCCAGTACTTC. Translating gives CASSPPQGKETQYF.